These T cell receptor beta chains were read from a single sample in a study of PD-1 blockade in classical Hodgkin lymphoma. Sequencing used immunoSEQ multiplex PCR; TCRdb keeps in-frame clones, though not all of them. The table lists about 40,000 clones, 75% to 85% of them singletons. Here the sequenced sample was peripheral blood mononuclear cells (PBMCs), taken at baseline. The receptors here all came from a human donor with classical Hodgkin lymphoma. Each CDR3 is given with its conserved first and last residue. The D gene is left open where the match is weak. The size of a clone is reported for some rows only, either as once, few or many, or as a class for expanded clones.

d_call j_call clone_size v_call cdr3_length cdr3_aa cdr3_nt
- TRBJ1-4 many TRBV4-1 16 CASSRAGPLAGEKLFF TGCGCCAGCAGCCGGGCGGGCCCACTAGCGGGGGAAAAACTGTTTTTT
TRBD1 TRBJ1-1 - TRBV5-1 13 CASSSTGGRWAFF TGCGCCAGCAGCTCGACAGGGGGCCGTTGGGCTTTCTTT
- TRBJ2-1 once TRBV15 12 CATSRDGKEQFF TGTGCCACCAGCAGAGATGGGAAGGAGCAGTTCTTC
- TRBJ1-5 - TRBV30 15 CAWSPGGGSNQPQHF TGTGCCTGGAGCCCCGGGGGGGGCAGCAATCAGCCCCAGCATTTT
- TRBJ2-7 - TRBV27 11 CASSVSYEQYF TGTGCCAGCAGCGTCTCCTACGAGCAGTACTTC
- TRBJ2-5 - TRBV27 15 CASSQTGTGKETQYF TGTGCCAGCAGTCAAACAGGGACGGGAAAAGAGACCCAGTACTTC
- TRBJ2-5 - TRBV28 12 CASSLQLQTQYF TGTGCCAGCAGTTTACAGTTACAGACCCAGTACTTC
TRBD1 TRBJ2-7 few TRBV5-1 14 CASSRDSFSYEQYF TGCGCCAGTTCCCGGGACAGCTTCTCCTACGAGCAGTACTTC
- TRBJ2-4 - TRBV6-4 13 CASSSDWGNIQYF TGTGCCAGCAGCTCGGACTGGGGAAACATTCAGTACTTC
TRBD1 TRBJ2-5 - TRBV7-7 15 CASSVGQSFQETQYF TGTGCTAGCTCGGTGGGACAGTCGTTCCAAGAGACCCAGTACTTC
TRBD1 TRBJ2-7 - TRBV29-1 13 CSVEPGQGYEQYF TGCAGCGTTGAACCGGGACAGGGCTACGAGCAGTACTTC
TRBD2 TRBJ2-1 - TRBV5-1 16 CASPPGLADSYNEQFF TGCGCCAGTCCCCCGGGACTAGCGGACTCCTACAATGAGCAGTTCTTC
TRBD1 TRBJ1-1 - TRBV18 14 CASSPQGEFTEAFF TGTGCCAGCTCACCTCAGGGGGAGTTCACTGAAGCTTTCTTT
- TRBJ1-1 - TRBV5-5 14 CASSLSSGGTEAFF TGTGCCAGCAGCTTGAGTTCCGGGGGCACTGAAGCTTTCTTT
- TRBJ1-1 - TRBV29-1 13 CSVEGQRSGLAFF TGCAGCGTTGAAGGTCAGAGGTCAGGGTTAGCTTTCTTT
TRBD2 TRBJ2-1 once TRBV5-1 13 CASSGGEYNEQFF TGCGCCAGCAGTGGGGGGGAATACAATGAGCAGTTCTTC